One and the same sample provided the 13 T cell receptor beta chains below, sequenced in a study of T cells after yellow fever vaccination. TCRdb redid the calling of the 5' RACE reads with MiXCR, one entry per CDR3 protein. The sample includes 300,000 to 400,000 distinct CDR3 sequences, about 4% of them seen just once. Specimen: PBMCs, collected 5 days after the yellow fever booster vaccination. The receptors stem from a man between 18 and 29 years old who received the YFV17D yellow fever vaccine.

V and J are TRBV6-2 or TRBV6-3 and TRBJ2-3, with D maybe TRBD2 (6 bases). Germline CDR1 is MNHEY and CDR2 is SVGEGT. Trimming removed 4 bases at V and 3 bases at J, with 17 bases between. CDR3 length: 16 amino acids. The CDR3 DNA reads as TGTGCCAGCAGTTGGGCCCCGGGACTCTCAACAGATACGCAGTATTTT. Its translation is CASSWAPGLSTDTQYF.

This rearrangement joins TRBV5-5 to TRBJ2-5; 10 bases are a match to TRBD1. With 4 bases clipped from V and 3 bases from J, the junction kept 6 bases outside the gene matches. Per germline, CDR1 SGHKS and CDR2 YYEKEE (reference sequence). This CDR3 is 15 amino acids long. CDR3 in amino acids: CASSRQGAGEETQYF. The CDR3 nucleotides are TGTGCCAGCAGCCGACAGGGGGCGGGCGAAGAGACCCAGTACTTC.

The CDR3 coding sequence is TGTGCCAGCGTTGCATGGACGGAGAACTATGGCTACACCTTC. Protein sequence: CASVAWTENYGYTF. This chain links TRBV7-9 with TRBJ1-2; no clear D. The ends were cut back, 8 bases at V and 2 bases at J, with 15 bases in the middle. The germline gives CDR1 SEHNR, CDR2 FQNEAQ (reference sequence). The CDR3 contains 14 residues. Using reference TRBV7-9 and TRBJ1-2 for the parts outside the CDR3, the full variable domain is DTGVSQNPRHKITKRGQNVTFRCDPISEHNRLYWYRQTLGQGPEFLTYFQNEAQLEKSRLLSDRFSAERPKGSFSTLEIQRTEQGDSAMYLCASVAWTENYGYTFGSGTRLTVV.

This clonotype was counted ten times or more. This chain joins TRBV5-1 and TRBJ2-1, with 10 bases that match TRBD1. The V gene end was trimmed by 4 bases and the J gene end by 10 bases; junction bases not matched to a gene: 8. The CDR3 length is 14 residues. The germline V gene has CDR1 SGHRS and CDR2 YFSETQ. DNA of the CDR3: TGCGCCAGCAGCGGGGGGACAGGGGATGGCGAGCAGTTCTTC. Translated: CASSGGTGDGEQFF.

In its sample, this clonotype was seen many times. The V and J genes are TRBV5-1 and TRBJ2-7; 7 bases map to TRBD2. Germline CDR1 SGHRS, CDR2 YFSETQ. The ends lost 3 bases at V and 2 bases at J; junction bases unmatched: 8. The CDR3 is 15 residues long. CDR3 coding DNA: TGCGCCAGCAGCTCCACGGGGGGTAATACCTACGAGCAGTACTTC. It translates to CASSSTGGNTYEQYF.

In this sample, this clonotype turned up many times. This rearrangement joins TRBV20-1 to TRBJ1-3; D is undetermined. The CDR3 sequence is 12 residues long. With 5 bases removed from V and 4 bases from J, the gap between germline ends came to 9 bases. CDR1 DFQATT and CDR2 SNEGSKA come from the germline V gene (reference sequence). CDR3 in DNA: TGCAGTGCTGCTGGGCCCGGAAACACCATATATTTT. Protein: CSAAGPGNTIYF.

This clonotype was seen a handful of times. This rearrangement joins TRBV5-4 to TRBJ2-6; D is unresolved. The CDR3 is 14 residues long. Trimming cost V 3 bases and J 4 bases, with 8 bases left between them. CDR1 and CDR2 (germline): SGHNT, YYREEE (reference sequence). The CDR3 bases are TGTGCCAGCAGCTCCAAAATGGGGGCCAACGTCCTGACTTTC. Protein product: CASSSKMGANVLTF.

This clonotype has a handful of counts. The chain uses TRBV9 and TRBJ2-3; tentatively, D is TRBD1 (5 bases). With 5 bases removed from V and 4 bases from J, the gap between germline ends came to 11 bases. Germline CDR1 and CDR2: SGDLS and YYNGEE. The CDR3 runs 13 residues. This chain's CDR3 is CASRGQVADTQYF. The CDR3 DNA is TGTGCCAGCAGGGGGCAGGTGGCAGATACGCAGTATTTT.

This sequence joins TRBV11-2 and TRBJ2-5, with D possibly called TRBD1 or TRBD2 (7 bases each). Germline V gene data show CDR1 as SGHAT and CDR2 as FQNNGV. The CDR3 spans 15 residues. V lost 2 bases, J lost 2 bases, and 12 bases lay in between. The CDR3 loop reads CASSLPRGGQETQYF. The CDR3 nucleotides are TGTGCCAGCAGCTTACCCAGGGGGGGTCAAGAGACCCAGTACTTC.

This sequence joins TRBV19 and TRBJ1-2; no clear D gene. Germline V gene data show CDR1 as LNHDA and CDR2 as SQIVND (reference sequence). The CDR3 runs to 14 residues. V was shortened by 3 bases and J by 4 bases, with 12 bases between the two germline ends. CDR3: CASSIANDVYGYTF. The CDR3 bases are TGTGCCAGTAGTATTGCGAATGACGTCTATGGCTACACCTTC.

There are many counts of this clonotype. This chain connects TRBV7-2 to TRBJ1-1, with 9 bases matching TRBD1. CDR3 length equals 15 residues. The trim removed 5 bases at V and 4 bases at J, leaving 8 bases unmatched. Per germline, CDR1 SGHTA and CDR2 FQGNSA. This CDR3 is CASSPGQGKSTEAFF. The DNA of the CDR3 is TGTGCCAGCAGCCCCGGACAGGGGAAAAGCACTGAAGCTTTCTTT. The full variable domain, rest sourced from reference TRBV7-2 and TRBJ1-1, is GAGVSQSPSNKVTEKGKDVELRCDPISGHTALYWYRQSLGQGLEFLIYFQGNSAPDKSGLPSDRFSAERTGGSVSTLTIQRTQQEDSAVYLCASSPGQGKSTEAFFGQGTRLTVV.

The CDR3 loop is CASSQAFGTDTFYEQYF. In nucleotides, the CDR3 is TGTGCCAGCAGCCAAGCCTTTGGGACGGACACCTTCTACGAGCAGTACTTC. The V and J genes are TRBV4-2 and TRBJ2-7, with D perhaps being TRBD1 or TRBD2 (5 bases each). The V gene lost 1 base and the J gene lost 3 bases, with 19 bases spanning the gap. Germline V lookup: CDR1 LGHNA, CDR2 YNFKEQ. This CDR3 has 17 residues.

The V gene is TRBV20-1, the J gene TRBJ1-2; TRBD1 matches at 7 bases. Germline values: CDR1 DFQATT, CDR2 SNEGSKA (reference sequence). The CDR3 sequence is 12 residues long. V dropped 3 bases and J dropped 8; count of bases not matched to a gene: 6. The CDR3 bases are TGCAGTGCTAGTAGACAGGGTCAAGGCTACACCTTC. As protein: CSASRQGQGYTF.